Listed below are T cell receptor beta chains from one sample, sequenced in a study of cytomegalovirus exposure and HLA in healthy donors. The assay was immunoSEQ multiplex PCR, and TCRdb's table has in-frame clones only and misses some. Seen here are about 120,000 clones, about two thirds observed once, and the top ten hold roughly 8.2%. The sequenced material came from PBMCs. These receptors all come from a woman between 40 and 55 years old in good health and CMV-seropositive. Both conserved end residues are part of each CDR3. D genes are given only for firm matches. Clone size is not always given. Where it is, it says once, few, many or a class for expanded clones.

size	V	D	J	DNA	CDR3
NA	TRBV18	NA	TRBJ1-1	TGTGCCAGCTCACCGGACAGACAAATCATGAACACTGAAGCTTTCTTT	CASSPDRQIMNTEAFF
NA	TRBV27	NA	TRBJ1-1	TGTGCCAGCAGTTTATACTCCGGGGGCACTGAAGCTTTCTTT	CASSLYSGGTEAFF
NA	TRBV4-3	TRBD1	TRBJ2-3	TGCGCCAGCAGCCAAGTACCCCCCCAGGGGGCGAACACAGATACGCAGTATTTT	CASSQVPPQGANTDTQYF
NA	TRBV5-1	TRBD2	TRBJ2-7	TGCGCCAGCAGCTTGGTGTCTAGCGGGGGTGGCGAGCAGTACTTC	CASSLVSSGGGEQYF
NA	TRBV6-1	NA	TRBJ1-5	TGTGCCAGCTGGTGGGAGTATAGCAATCAGCCCCAGCATTTT	CASWWEYSNQPQHF
NA	TRBV9	NA	TRBJ1-2	TGTGCCACCCGCCCGAAGGCAGCCACGGGTACCTATGGCTACACCTTC	CATRPKAATGTYGYTF
NA	TRBV7-9	TRBD2	TRBJ2-7	TGTGCCAGCAGCCCGAGACTAGCGGGGGGTTTAGAGCAGTACTTC	CASSPRLAGGLEQYF
once	TRBV29-1	NA	TRBJ2-7	TGCAGCGTGGGCCCTGGGCAGGGCTACGAGCAGTACTTC	CSVGPGQGYEQYF
NA	TRBV7-2	NA	TRBJ2-3	TGTGCCAGCAGCTTAGTCCCTGATACGCAGTATTTT	CASSLVPDTQYF
NA	TRBV6-5	NA	TRBJ1-1	TGTGCCAGCAGTCTGACAGTTATGAACACTGAAGCTTTCTTT	CASSLTVMNTEAFF
NA	TRBV4-2	TRBD1	TRBJ1-3	TGTGCCAGCAGCCATGAGTGGGACAGTGGAAACACCATATATTTT	CASSHEWDSGNTIYF
NA	TRBV7-2	NA	TRBJ2-5	TGTGCCAGCAGCGCAAGAGAGGGGAGGCCCCAGTACTTC	CASSAREGRPQYF
NA	TRBV29-1	TRBD1	TRBJ2-3	TGCAGCGTCAAGTGGGGGCCCCAGGGGGACACGCAGTATTTT	CSVKWGPQGDTQYF
few	TRBV4-3	NA	TRBJ2-3	TGCGCCAGCAGCCAAGATGGGGCAGGGATGGGCACAGATACGCAGTATTTT	CASSQDGAGMGTDTQYF
few	TRBV9	NA	TRBJ1-1	TGTGCCAGCAGCGGGGCAGTGAACACTGAAGCTTTCTTT	CASSGAVNTEAFF
NA	TRBV11-2	TRBD2	TRBJ2-5	TGTGCCAGCAGCTTAGATTTGCGGGGGGTCCCCCTGTACCAAGAGACCCAGTACTTC	CASSLDLRGVPLYQETQYF
few	TRBV5-1	NA	TRBJ1-5	TGCGCCAGCAGCTGGGGGGGTGGGAATCAGCCCCAGCATTTT	CASSWGGGNQPQHF
once	TRBV6-6	TRBD2	TRBJ2-1	TGTGCCAGCTACGACGTTGGGGGGGTTGGTGAGCAGTTCTTC	CASYDVGGVGEQFF
NA	TRBV2	NA	TRBJ1-4	TGTGCCAGCAGGGAGGGGTTGGTCGCGGAAAAACTGTTTTTT	CASREGLVAEKLFF
NA	TRBV7-6	NA	TRBJ2-1	TGTGCCAGCAGCACCCAACAGGCGTCCTACAATGAGCAGTTCTTC	CASSTQQASYNEQFF
NA	TRBV10-3	NA	TRBJ2-3	TGTGCCATCAGTGAGTCGAAAGGACTACTTAGCACAGATACGCAGTATTTT	CAISESKGLLSTDTQYF
few	TRBV14	NA	TRBJ2-2	TGTGCCAGCAGCCCCCTCGGGTACACCGGGGAGCTGTTTTTT	CASSPLGYTGELFF
NA	TRBV6-7	NA	TRBJ2-7	TGTGCCAGCAGAGTAGGGGTCCACTACTACGAGCAGTACTTC	CASRVGVHYYEQYF
NA	TRBV10-2	TRBD2	TRBJ2-2	TGCGCCAGCAGTGAATGGACTAGCGGGGGGGTCGGGGAGCTGTTTTTT	CASSEWTSGGVGELFF
NA	TRBV11-3	TRBD1	TRBJ2-7	TGTGCCAGCAGCTCACCTGGGACAGGGGTGTACGAGCAGTACTTC	CASSSPGTGVYEQYF
NA	TRBV5-1	TRBD1	TRBJ2-7	TGCGCCAGCAGCTTGCGGCGACAGGGGAGCTACGAGCAGTACTTC	CASSLRRQGSYEQYF
NA	TRBV6-5	TRBD1	TRBJ1-4	TGTGCCAGCAGTTACTCGAGACAGGGGGCGTATGAAAAACTGTTTTTT	CASSYSRQGAYEKLFF
NA	TRBV2	TRBD1	TRBJ1-1	TGTGCCAGCAGTCCCGGGACAGGGATGGATGAGGCTTTCTTT	CASSPGTGMDEAFF
NA	TRBV27	NA	TRBJ1-4	TGTGCCAGCAGCCCTCGGGAGGCTCGTGAAAAACTGTTTTTT	CASSPREAREKLFF
NA	TRBV25-1	NA	TRBJ1-2	TGTGCCAGCAGGTCACAGAGCAGCTATGGCTACACCTTC	CASRSQSSYGYTF
NA	TRBV5-8	NA	TRBJ1-2	TGTGCCAGCAGCCGCCCCCGGTGGAACTATGGCTACACCTTC	CASSRPRWNYGYTF
few	TRBV6-5	NA	TRBJ1-1	TGTGCCAGCCAGGCCCATTTAGGATTGAACACTGAAGCTTTCTTT	CASQAHLGLNTEAFF
NA	TRBV4-1	TRBD1	TRBJ1-4	TGCGCCAGCAGCCAACCCTCCCGGGACAGCAGAAAACTGTTTTTT	CASSQPSRDSRKLFF
once	TRBV29-1	TRBD1	TRBJ1-2	TGCAGCGGCAGACAGGGGACGTTAGGCTACACCTTC	CSGRQGTLGYTF
NA	TRBV5-6	NA	TRBJ1-2	TGTGCCAGCAGCTGGACCCAGGGTTCTGGCTACACCTTC	CASSWTQGSGYTF
NA	TRBV29-1	NA	TRBJ1-1	TGCAGCGTCGAGACAGGTTGGGGCACTGAAGCTTTCTTT	CSVETGWGTEAFF
NA	TRBV5-3	NA	TRBJ1-2	TGTGCCAGAAGCTTGTTTCCGGACACTTTGGACTATGGCTACACCTTC	CARSLFPDTLDYGYTF
few	TRBV19	TRBD2	TRBJ2-7	TGTGCCAGTAGGCCGGGAGGGGCACCCTACGAGCAGTACTTC	CASRPGGAPYEQYF
NA	TRBV2	NA	TRBJ1-1	TGTGCCGGCTCTGTAGGGGCCACTGAAGCTTTCTTT	CAGSVGATEAFF
NA	TRBV5-1	NA	TRBJ1-1	TGCGCCAGCAGCCGGCCGGGAGCCACTGAAGCTTTCTTT	CASSRPGATEAFF
once	TRBV7-9	NA	TRBJ1-1	TGTGCCAGCAGCTTATGGCCAGGTGAAGCTTTCTTT	CASSLWPGEAFF